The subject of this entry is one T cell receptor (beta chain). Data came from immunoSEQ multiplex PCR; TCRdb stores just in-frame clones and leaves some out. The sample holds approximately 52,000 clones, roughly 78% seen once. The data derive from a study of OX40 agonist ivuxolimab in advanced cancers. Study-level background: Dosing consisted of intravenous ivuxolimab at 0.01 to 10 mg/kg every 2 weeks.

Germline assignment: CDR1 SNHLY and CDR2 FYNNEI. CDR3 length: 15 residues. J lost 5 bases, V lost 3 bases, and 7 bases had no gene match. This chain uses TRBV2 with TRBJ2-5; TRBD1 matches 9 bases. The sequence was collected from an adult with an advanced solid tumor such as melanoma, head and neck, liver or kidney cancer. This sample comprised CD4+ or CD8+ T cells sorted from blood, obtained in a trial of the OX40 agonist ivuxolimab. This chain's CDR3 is CASSEGGTGMETQYF. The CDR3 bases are TGTGCCAGCAGTGAGGGGGGGACAGGGATGGAGACCCAGTACTTC.